These T cell receptor beta chains were read from a single sample in a study of shared clonotypes between healthy human individuals. TCRdb's copy holds only in-frame clones and misses some; the assay was immunoSEQ multiplex PCR. Here the sample spans around 640,000 clones, about 96% being singletons. The sequencing input was naive CD8+ T cells sorted from blood. These receptors originate from a woman in her twenties or thirties in good health. Both conserved end residues are part of each CDR3. A D gene is named only where the DNA matches it firmly. The size field is filled for only some rows; it gives once, few, many or a size class.

cdr3_length	j_call	clone_size	v_call	d_call	cdr3_nt	cdr3_aa
14	TRBJ2-5	.	TRBV5-1	.	TGCGCCAGCAGCTTGGCTTCAGGAAAAGAGACCCAGTACTTC	CASSLASGKETQYF
16	TRBJ1-5	.	TRBV6-1	.	TGTGCCAGCAGTGAGGCTTTGGCAGGGAGCCTTTGGGCCCAGCATTTT	CASSEALAGSLWAQHF
19	TRBJ1-2	.	TRBV7-9	.	TGTGCCAGCAGCTTAGAGGGGTGGGAGGTGTGGGGCGTTAACTATGGCTACACCTTC	CASSLEGWEVWGVNYGYTF
15	TRBJ2-7	.	TRBV11-2	TRBD2	TGTGCCAGCAGCTTCGGGACTAGCGGAGGGTACGAGCAGTACTTC	CASSFGTSGGYEQYF
16	TRBJ2-3	.	TRBV7-3	TRBD2	TGTGCCAGCAGCACCGGCGGGAGGGAAAGCACAGATACGCAGTATTTT	CASSTGGRESTDTQYF
15	TRBJ2-7	.	TRBV19	TRBD1	TGTGCCAGTAGCTTTAACTTGGGGACAGGCTACGAGCAGTACTTC	CASSFNLGTGYEQYF
13	TRBJ2-7	.	TRBV9	.	TGTGCCAGCAGCGGGTACAGGACCTACGAGCAGTACTTC	CASSGYRTYEQYF
15	TRBJ2-7	.	TRBV10-3	.	TGTGCCATCAGTGAGTCGGGGCGCGGGCCCGGCGAGCAGTACTTC	CAISESGRGPGEQYF
18	TRBJ2-7	.	TRBV19	TRBD2	TGTGCCAGTAGTGTAATGGACTGGGGACTAGTGGGGTCCTACGAGCAGTACTTC	CASSVMDWGLVGSYEQYF
16	TRBJ2-1	.	TRBV7-9	.	TGTGCCAGCAGCCCAAGTAGCGGAGGGGCCTACAATGAGCAGTTCTTC	CASSPSSGGAYNEQFF
13	TRBJ1-1	.	TRBV2	.	TGTGCCAGCAGGGGTTCGACGGGCACTGAAGCTTTCTTT	CASRGSTGTEAFF
12	TRBJ2-7	.	TRBV28	.	TGTGCCAGCAGTTCAACAGTTTACGAGCAGTACTTC	CASSSTVYEQYF
12	TRBJ1-1	.	TRBV19	.	TGTGCCAGTTCCTACAGGAACACTGAAGCTTTCTTT	CASSYRNTEAFF
15	TRBJ2-7	.	TRBV23-1	.	TGCGCCAGCAGTCAATCGTGGGGACTTTACTACGAGCAGTACTTC	CASSQSWGLYYEQYF
15	TRBJ2-7	.	TRBV7-8	TRBD1	TGTGCCAGCAGCAAAGGACAGGGTATAGCGTACGAGCAGTACTTC	CASSKGQGIAYEQYF
15	TRBJ2-5	.	TRBV5-1	.	TGCGCCAGCAGCTTTTCGCAGGGAAAGGGGGAGACCCAGTACTTC	CASSFSQGKGETQYF
14	TRBJ2-7	.	TRBV2	.	TGTGCCAGCAGTTTCTTGGGACCCGCCTACGAGCAGTACTTC	CASSFLGPAYEQYF
14	TRBJ2-7	.	TRBV19	TRBD1	TGTGCCAGTAGCGGAGAGGGGGCGGAATACGAGCAGTACTTC	CASSGEGAEYEQYF
15	TRBJ2-2	.	TRBV9	.	TGTGCCAGCAGCGTACAACCCCTGAACACCGGGGAGCTGTTTTTT	CASSVQPLNTGELFF
11	TRBJ2-7	.	TRBV4-1	.	TGCGCCAGCAGCCACAATTACGAGCAGTACTTC	CASSHNYEQYF
15	TRBJ2-3	.	TRBV6-5	.	TGTGCCAGCAGTTACTCAGCGGATCGCACAGATACGCAGTATTTT	CASSYSADRTDTQYF
15	TRBJ2-1	.	TRBV4-1	.	TGCGCCAGCAGCCAAGGGGCAGAATACTACAATGAGCAGTTCTTC	CASSQGAEYYNEQFF
13	TRBJ2-1	once	TRBV16	.	TGTGCCAGCAGCCAATCGCTAGCTGCGGGGCGGTTCTTC	CASSQSLAAGRFF
15	TRBJ2-1	.	TRBV25-1	TRBD1	TGTGCCAGCAGTGAATTTCTCGGCGACAGGGTGGGGCAGTTCTTC	CASSEFLGDRVGQFF
15	TRBJ2-1	.	TRBV6-5	.	TGTGCCAGCAGTTACGACCAGAGCTCCTACAATGAGCAGTTCTTC	CASSYDQSSYNEQFF
12	TRBJ1-1	.	TRBV7-9	.	TGTGCCACCCGGCTCGAGAGCACTGAAGCTTTCTTT	CATRLESTEAFF
13	TRBJ2-7	.	TRBV9	TRBD2	TGTGCCAGCAGCGGGTCGGGAGGGTACGAGCAGTACTTC	CASSGSGGYEQYF
15	TRBJ2-6	.	TRBV6-5	.	TGTGCCAGCAGTTACAACCCATCTGGGGCCAACGTCCTGACTTTC	CASSYNPSGANVLTF
13	TRBJ2-1	.	TRBV2	.	TGTGCCAGCGTGGCGAGCTCCTACAATGAGCAGTTCTTC	CASVASSYNEQFF
14	TRBJ2-4	.	TRBV28	.	TGTGCCAGCAGTTTTCGGGAGACCAAAAACATTCAGTACTTC	CASSFRETKNIQYF
14	TRBJ1-1	.	TRBV28	.	TGTGCCAGCAGTAACTCACTACAGGGAAAGGAAGCTTTCTTT	CASSNSLQGKEAFF
16	TRBJ2-3	.	TRBV15	TRBD2	TGTGCCACCAGCAGAGATCGGGGACTAGCTACAGATACGCAGTATTTT	CATSRDRGLATDTQYF
14	TRBJ2-1	once	TRBV7-6	.	TGTGCCAGCAGCTTTACTATTACCTACAATGAGCAGTTCTTC	CASSFTITYNEQFF
14	TRBJ2-7	.	TRBV11-2	.	TGTGCCAGCAGCCCCGGACAGCGTGTCTACGAGCAGTACTTC	CASSPGQRVYEQYF
18	TRBJ2-2	once	TRBV28	TRBD2	TGTGCCAGCAGTTCAAGGACTAGCGGGAGGGCCGACACCGGGGAGCTGTTTTTT	CASSSRTSGRADTGELFF
13	TRBJ1-1	.	TRBV7-9	TRBD1	TGTGCCAGCAGCCCAGGGGGAACGGCTGAAGCTTTCTTT	CASSPGGTAEAFF
16	TRBJ2-1	.	TRBV9	.	TGTGCCAGCAGCCTGTCGGGGCACTTAGCCTACAATGAGCAGTTCTTC	CASSLSGHLAYNEQFF
14	TRBJ2-7	.	TRBV11-2	TRBD1	TGTGCCAGCACCCTACAGGGGACCTCCTACGAGCAGTACTTC	CASTLQGTSYEQYF
14	TRBJ1-5	.	TRBV5-6	.	TGTGCCAGCAGCTTGGCCGGGGGCGGACAGCCCCAGCATTTT	CASSLAGGGQPQHF
15	TRBJ2-7	.	TRBV15	TRBD1	TGTGCCACCAGCTTGCGGACAGGGCCGAGTTACGAGCAGTACTTC	CATSLRTGPSYEQYF
12	TRBJ2-7	.	TRBV28	.	TGTGCCAGCAATGGGTGGTCCTACGAGCAGTACTTC	CASNGWSYEQYF
16	TRBJ2-1	.	TRBV7-8	TRBD2	TGTGCCAGCAGCTTAGGGACTAGCGGGAGGGACAATGAGCAGTTCTTC	CASSLGTSGRDNEQFF
17	TRBJ1-1	.	TRBV15	.	TGTGCCACCACTGGCCCGAGCCTTTTCCATCCGAACACTGAAGCTTTCTTT	CATTGPSLFHPNTEAFF
15	TRBJ2-7	.	TRBV5-8	.	TGTGCCAGCAGCTTTTTTACCGGGACGTTAGACGAGCAGTACTTC	CASSFFTGTLDEQYF
16	TRBJ2-7	.	TRBV27	TRBD1	TGTGCCAGCAGTCCGAGCCTGGGACAGGGGGCTTACGAGCAGTACTTC	CASSPSLGQGAYEQYF
14	TRBJ2-3	.	TRBV5-4	.	TGTGCCAGCAGCTTGGCCCCGGCCCCAGATACGCAGTATTTT	CASSLAPAPDTQYF
18	TRBJ2-5	.	TRBV5-6	TRBD2	TGTGCCAGCAGCTCAGTCGGGACTAGCGCTCCCCGCCAAGAGACCCAGTACTTC	CASSSVGTSAPRQETQYF
16	TRBJ2-7	.	TRBV27	.	TGTGCCAGCAGCCCTTCGGCAGGTGGACACTCCTACGAGCAGTACTTC	CASSPSAGGHSYEQYF
13	TRBJ2-7	.	TRBV11-2	.	TGTGCCAGCGCCCGGTGGTCCACCTACGAGCAGTACTTC	CASARWSTYEQYF